This is a list of T cell receptor beta chains from one sample in a study of blood T cell repertoires in COVID-19. Using immunoSEQ multiplex PCR, the repertoire was profiled, and TCRdb retains in-frame clones only, with some absent. The table lists 240,000 or so clones, approximately 84% of them singletons. Sequenced sample: peripheral blood. The receptors originated from a woman aged 25 to 39 who had recovered from COVID-19. Each CDR3 is given without its conserved first and last residue. Size is omitted from some rows. Given values are once, few, many or a class for expanded clones.

size	V	J	CDR3
.	TRBV14	TRBJ2-5	ASSPGRRLAGGQETQY
.	TRBV6-2/TRBV6-3	TRBJ2-1	ASSGLAGGDEQF
once	TRBV7-3	TRBJ2-1	ASSQLGGKSNEQF
.	TRBV24-1	TRBJ2-3	ATSDRGSDTQY
.	TRBV6-1	TRBJ1-3	ASSDGQGSDTIY
.	TRBV14	TRBJ2-5	ASSHMGSTSGAETQY
.	TRBV3-1/TRBV3-2	TRBJ1-3	ASSQVGGQGRGNTIY
.	TRBV5-1	TRBJ2-7	ASSLDSRTYEQY
.	TRBV7-9	TRBJ2-7	ASSLPLAGKEYEQY
.	TRBV5-1	TRBJ2-7	ASSFGQGPYEQY
.	TRBV28	TRBJ1-2	ASSFPPNGYT
.	TRBV7-9	TRBJ1-1	ASALLGLNTEAF
.	TRBV11-2	TRBJ2-7	ASSLGGVIGEQY
.	TRBV19	TRBJ2-3	ARKIRGRSTDTQY
.	TRBV2	TRBJ1-2	ASRSYGYT
.	TRBV5-4	TRBJ2-7	ASSAGQGLDEQY
.	TRBV4-3	TRBJ2-2	ASSQKWTSGGNTGELF
.	TRBV7-3	TRBJ2-1	ASSLAGVGEQF
once	TRBV18	TRBJ1-5	ASSPDRASQPQH
.	TRBV3-1/TRBV3-2	TRBJ2-3	ASSVGGTDTQY
.	TRBV7-6	TRBJ2-7	ASSLSRGTGGDGNEQY
.	TRBV2	TRBJ2-3	ASSLAGGTDTQY
.	TRBV7-6	TRBJ2-3	ASSPGGFSGGWPDTQY
.	TRBV12-3/TRBV12-4	TRBJ1-5	ASSQGQPQH
few	TRBV5-4	TRBJ1-6	ASSSDRGYSPLH
few	TRBV4-3	TRBJ1-2	ASSQDDGHYYGYT
.	TRBV19	TRBJ1-5	ASSPPGDAQPQH
.	TRBV7-2	TRBJ1-5	ASSPGQPNQPQH
.	TRBV19	TRBJ1-1	ASSTPWRGGLNTEAF
.	TRBV9	TRBJ2-5	ASSTRSGETQY
.	TRBV5-5	TRBJ1-2	ASSLWGGALNGYT
once	TRBV2	TRBJ2-7	ASSVFYEQY
once	TRBV4-2	TRBJ2-5	ASSQVVSRNSGTSGGRETQY
.	TRBV15	TRBJ2-7	ATSRDEADLSYEQY
.	TRBV7-2	TRBJ1-4	ASSSGGELF
.	TRBV11-3	TRBJ2-3	ASSLGSGGDTQY
.	TRBV10-3	TRBJ2-2	AISETDSFGTGELF
.	TRBV5-3	TRBJ1-6	ARSFYNRNSPLH
.	TRBV13	TRBJ1-1	ASDIRGDTEAF
.	TRBV7-9	TRBJ1-4	ASSLYGNEKLF
.	TRBV6-7	TRBJ2-1	ASSYSHGLAGGKDSYNEQF
.	TRBV7-9	TRBJ1-2	ASSSPEEGRPTNYGYT
.	TRBV11-2	TRBJ2-4	ASSLEMGRGAKNIQY
.	TRBV2	TRBJ1-3	ASRDHLTGSGNTIY
once	TRBV11-2	TRBJ2-1	ASSLLFYNEQF
.	TRBV5-1	TRBJ2-2	ASSLALGAGRLNTGELF
.	TRBV5-1	TRBJ2-3	ASSLASTASTDTQY
.	TRBV4-2	TRBJ2-2	ASSQTFDRGRVGELF
.	TRBV6-5	TRBJ2-1	ASSYVGLAGSNEQF
.	TRBV2	TRBJ2-7	ASSANNYEQY
.	TRBV6-6	TRBJ2-1	ASSFGGVGYEQF
.	TRBV18	TRBJ2-7	ASSPGTVYEQY
few	TRBV15	TRBJ1-4	ATSSDTPGHRNEKLF
.	TRBV20-1	TRBJ1-1	SAKSGTLAF
few	TRBV3-1/TRBV3-2	TRBJ1-6	ASSHGSPDSSYNSPLH
.	TRBV2	TRBJ2-7	ASRVLTTGTAEQY
.	TRBV4-2	TRBJ2-7	ASSQRSYRDEQY
.	TRBV2	TRBJ2-3	ASKGAGTDTQY
.	TRBV28	TRBJ2-7	ASSYLAGSSYEQY
.	TRBV27	TRBJ2-7	ASSLSWTGANEQY